This T cell receptor beta chain stems from a study of shared clonotypes between healthy human individuals. Regarding the study as a whole: Shared clonotypes across all four donors exceeded non-shared ones in generation probability.

Sorted-subset replicate PCRs used 200 ng of genomic DNA. This amount corresponded to about 30,000 T cell genomes. Measured with immunoSEQ multiplex PCR; TCRdb has only the in-frame clones, and not every one. The sample yields approximately 640,000 clones, approximately 79% seen once. The germline gives CDR1 MGHRA, CDR2 YSYEKL. This CDR3 is 15 amino acids long. Points on this clone: Its antigen remains unknown.

Division of CD4+ cells produced a CD45RA+ naive subset and a CD45RA-negative memory subset. The sequencing sample was made of memory CD4+ T cells sorted from blood. Documented subset: CD45RA-negative fraction. The origin of this receptor is a young woman in good health. The chain is built from TRBV4-1 and TRBJ2-5; perhaps D is TRBD1 or TRBD2 (5 bases each). The J call is in doubt because the DNA end fits TRBJ2-7 better. CDR3 in amino acids: CASSQVRGPSYEQYF. The CDR3 nucleotides are TGCGCCAGCAGCCAAGTTCGGGGCCCCTCCTACGAGCAGTACTTC.